The sequence of this TCR beta chain was determined in a study of cytomegalovirus exposure and HLA in healthy donors. This clone has only a few counts. Its antigen remains unknown. Whole-study results and caveats: TCR beta V segments were, for the most part, productive about 87% or about 30% of the time in an earlier analysis.

The PCR used 60 Vbeta and 13 Jbeta primers. Using immunoSEQ multiplex PCR, the repertoire was profiled, and TCRdb retains in-frame clones only, with some absent. The sample shows fewer than 200,000 clones, about 71% of them seen only once. Source material: PBMCs. The clonotype originates from a middle-aged woman in good health and CMV-seropositive.

DNA of the CDR3: TGTGCCAGCAACAGCGGGTGGGGAGCTTTCTTT. Translating it yields CASNSGWGAFF. The chain uses TRBV6-5 and TRBJ1-1; no reliable D call. Deletions cut 7 bases from V and 10 bases from J, with 13 bases between. The CDR3 totals 11 residues. Per the germline V gene, CDR1 is MNHEY and CDR2 is SVGAGI.